The next 17 T cell receptor beta chains were all read from a single sample in a study of cytomegalovirus exposure and HLA in healthy donors. This PCR relied on a set of 60 Vbeta primers and 13 Jbeta primers. The method was immunoSEQ multiplex PCR; TCRdb's version includes in-frame clones alone and lacks a portion of them. The sample data list under 95,000 clones. Input material: PBMCs. The receptors shown here come from a man aged 50-60 years in good health and CMV-seronegative.

The CDR3 region is CASSPGTSSVEQYF. The CDR3 DNA reads TGTGCCAGCAGTCCGGGGACAAGTTCTGTCGAGCAGTACTTC. The genes are TRBV27 and TRBJ2-7; tentatively, D is TRBD1 (6 bases). Germline V lookup: CDR1 MNHEY, CDR2 SMNVEV (reference sequence). The CDR3 covers 14 residues. V gave up 5 bases and J gave up 6 bases, with 17 bases separating them.

The rearrangement links TRBV18 to TRBJ1-4; D is unresolved. The CDR3 extends over 16 amino acids. V shed 2 bases and J shed 4 bases, with 14 bases lying between them. Germline V gene data show CDR1 as KGHSH and CDR2 as LQKENI. As DNA, the CDR3 is TGTGCCAGCTCACCATTAATGCGGGATGGTAATGAAAAACTGTTTTTT. It codes for CASSPLMRDGNEKLFF.

The chain employs TRBV27 and TRBJ1-2, with D maybe TRBD1 (5 bases). Germline assignment: CDR1 MNHEY and CDR2 SMNVEV (reference sequence). The CDR3 spans 17 residues. V was shortened by 2 bases and J by 2 bases, with 18 bases between the two germline ends. The CDR3 region is CASSLGLGGARNYGYTF. The CDR3 DNA is TGTGCCAGCAGTTTAGGGCTTGGTGGGGCCCGAAACTATGGCTACACCTTC.

V and J are TRBV29-1 and TRBJ2-3; D is uncertain. V was shortened by 3 bases and J by 2 bases, with 3 bases between the two germline ends. CDR1 and CDR2 from the germline V gene are SQVTM and ANQGSEA. This CDR3 contains 11 residues. CDR3 sequence: CSVDLTDTQYF. CDR3 in DNA: TGCAGCGTTGACCTCACAGATACGCAGTATTTT.

The chain combines TRBV5-1 with TRBJ2-7, with 9 bases lining up with TRBD1. CDR1 and CDR2 from the germline V gene are SGHRS and YFSETQ. This CDR3 has 15 amino acids. J gave up 7 bases and V 4 bases, and 12 bases lay outside the gene matches. CDR3 nucleotide sequence: TGCGCCAGCAGCCGTTCACTACAGGGGGCCGGAGAGCAGTACTTC. Translating it yields CASSRSLQGAGEQYF.

This chain joins TRBV4-1 and TRBJ2-5; 12 bases are shared with TRBD1. Germline V lookup: CDR1 MGHRA, CDR2 YSYEKL. The J segment lost 5 bases and the V segment lost 3 bases, leaving 4 bases of the junction unmatched. The CDR3 spans 15 residues. The CDR3 coding sequence is TGCGCCAGCAGCCACCCGGGACAGGGGGCCGAGACCCAGTACTTC. Its translation: CASSHPGQGAETQYF.

The chain recombines TRBV6-1 with TRBJ2-2; 7 positions agree with TRBD2. V was pared by 3 bases and J by 1 base, with 11 bases of the junction left unmatched. Germline V gene sequence: CDR1 MNHNS, CDR2 SASEGT. The CDR3 covers 18 residues. CDR3 coding DNA: TGTGCCAGCAGTGATTTCCCGACTAGCACAGAGAACACCGGGGAGCTGTTTTTT. Translation: CASSDFPTSTENTGELFF.

J is TRBJ1-5 and V is TRBV4-2; possible D gene TRBD1, 6 bases. V dropped 0 bases and J dropped 1 base, with 13 bases sitting between them. In germline, CDR1 is LGHNA, CDR2 YNFKEQ. This CDR3 has 17 residues. This chain's CDR3 is CASSQEGGHRSNQPQHF. The CDR3 region has the DNA TGTGCCAGCAGCCAAGAAGGGGGACATAGAAGCAATCAGCCCCAGCATTTT.

The V gene is TRBV28, the J gene TRBJ1-6; TRBD1 might be the D (5 bases). The CDR3 length is 11 residues. Between the trimmed V and J ends, which lost 7 bases and 12 bases, there was a span of 10 bases. Germline V lookup: CDR1 MDHEN, CDR2 SYDVKM. The chain's CDR3 is CASKGKGPLHF. CDR3 nucleotides: TGTGCCAGCAAGGGGAAGGGACCCCTCCACTTT. The whole variable domain, filled in from reference TRBV28 and TRBJ1-6, reads DVKVTQSSRYLVKRTGEKVFLECVQDMDHENMFWYRQDPGLGLRLIYFSYDVKMKEKGDIPEGYSVSREKKERFSLILESASTNQTSMYLCASKGKGPLHFGNGTRLTVT.

The chain combines TRBV11-3 with TRBJ2-4; 9 bases fit TRBD1. The CDR3 runs to 18 residues. The germline gives CDR1 SGHNT, CDR2 YENEEA. The V gene end was trimmed by 5 bases and the J gene end by 1 base; junction bases not matched to a gene: 12. DNA of the CDR3: TGTGCCAGCAGCGCAGGGACAGGGATGAGTGAGGCCAAAAACATTCAGTACTTC. Protein sequence: CASSAGTGMSEAKNIQYF.

The chain is built from TRBV30 and TRBJ1-5; no firm D call. Germline V gene data show CDR1 as GTSNPN and CDR2 as SVGIG (reference sequence). CDR3 length: 14 amino acids. Trimming took 1 base from V and 3 from J, leaving 10 bases between them. Written as DNA, the CDR3 is TGTGCCTGGAGTGGAGGAGCGAACAATCAGCCCCAGCATTTT. Amino acid sequence: CAWSGGANNQPQHF.

The chain employs TRBV30 and TRBJ2-1; 9 bases match TRBD2. CDR3 length: 13 amino acids. Germline V gene data show CDR1 as GTSNPN and CDR2 as SVGIG (reference sequence). Losses at the gene ends were 7 bases for V and 5 bases for J; bases not matched to a gene: 6. The CDR3 is CAFSGGGDNEQFF. The CDR3 DNA sequence: TGTGCCTTTAGCGGGGGCGGGGACAATGAGCAGTTCTTC.

This chain connects TRBV7-2 to TRBJ1-1, with 10 bases fitting TRBD1. Germline loops: CDR1 SGHTA, CDR2 FQGNSA. The junction had 18 bases not matched to a gene; V was cut back by 5 bases and J by 3 bases. The CDR3 is made up of 19 amino acids. CDR3 in DNA: TGTGCCAGCAGCCCCCCGAGGGTGGGGACAGGGGTAGGGTACACTGAAGCTTTCTTT. Translated: CASSPPRVGTGVGYTEAFF. Using reference TRBV7-2 and TRBJ1-1 for the parts outside the CDR3, the full variable domain is GAGVSQSPSNKVTEKGKDVELRCDPISGHTALYWYRQSLGQGLEFLIYFQGNSAPDKSGLPSDRFSAERTGGSVSTLTIQRTQQEDSAVYLCASSPPRVGTGVGYTEAFFGQGTRLTVV.

The genes are TRBV11-2 and TRBJ1-4; 7 bases are a match to TRBD1. Looked up from germline, CDR1 is SGHAT and CDR2 is FQNNGV. The length of the CDR3 is 15 residues. J lost 6 bases, V lost 3 bases, and 7 bases had no gene match. The CDR3 DNA follows: TGTGCCAGCAGCTTGAGACGGGACAGCTATGAAAAACTGTTTTTT. Translating gives CASSLRRDSYEKLFF.

The V gene is TRBV2, the J gene TRBJ1-6; 7 bases map to TRBD1. This CDR3 contains 15 residues. J lost 1 base, V lost 8 bases, and 5 bases had no gene match. From germline, CDR1 is SNHLY and CDR2 FYNNEI. In DNA, the CDR3 is TGTGCCAGCTCGGGACAGAAGTCCTATAATTCACCCCTCCACTTT. Protein product: CASSGQKSYNSPLHF.

J is TRBJ1-5 and V is TRBV19, with a tentative D call TRBD1 (5 bases). V was trimmed by 7 bases and J by 0 bases, leaving 10 bases between them. Germline V gene data show CDR1 as LNHDA and CDR2 as SQIVND (reference sequence). The CDR3 consists of 14 residues. CDR3 loop: CASIPTASNQPQHF. The CDR3 nucleotides read TGTGCCAGTATTCCGACAGCTAGCAATCAGCCCCAGCATTTT.

This chain connects TRBV10-3 to TRBJ1-1; perhaps TRBD1 as D (5 bases). V shed 4 bases and J shed 6 bases, with 9 bases lying between them. The CDR3 consists of 12 residues. Germline CDR1 is ENHRY and CDR2 is SYGVKD. In DNA form, the CDR3 reads TGTGCCATCAGTGCAGGGCTCGCTGAAGCTTTCTTT. This gives the protein CAISAGLAEAFF.